This entry is about one TCR beta chain. This entry comes from a study of shared clonotypes between healthy human individuals. At the level of the study: For every donor, three CD4 naive, three CD4 memory, two CD8 naive and one CD8 memory plates were used.

The germline gives CDR1 MNHEY, CDR2 SMNVEV (reference sequence). Trimming took 8 bases from V and 6 from J, leaving 20 bases between them. The CDR3 loop spans 15 amino acids. Repertoires were generated with immunoSEQ multiplex PCR, while TCRdb's copy carries only in-frame clones and drops some. The table lists over 1.5 million clones, 95% to 99% of them singletons. The clonotype was recovered from a man aged 30-40 years in good health. The chain uses TRBV27 and TRBJ2-1, with D perhaps TRBD2 (5 bases). The sample consisted of naive CD4+ T cells sorted from blood. Subset given: CD45RA+ positively selected. The CDR3 loop is CASEPGGPGFNEQFF. In DNA, the CDR3 is TGTGCCAGCGAGCCCGGAGGCCCCGGGTTCAATGAGCAGTTCTTC.